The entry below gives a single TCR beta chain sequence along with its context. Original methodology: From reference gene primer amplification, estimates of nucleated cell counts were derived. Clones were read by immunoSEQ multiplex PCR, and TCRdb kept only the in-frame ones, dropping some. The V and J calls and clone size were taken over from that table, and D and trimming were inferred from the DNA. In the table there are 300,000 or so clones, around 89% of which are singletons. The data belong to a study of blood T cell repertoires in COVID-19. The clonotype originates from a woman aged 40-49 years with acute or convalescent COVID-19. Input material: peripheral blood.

The DNA of the CDR3 is TGTGCCAGCAGCCCCCGGGAGCTTTATTCACCCCTCCACTTT. Protein: CASSPRELYSPLHF. This rearrangement joins TRBV6-6 to TRBJ1-6; no clear D. The germline V gene encodes CDR1 MNHNY and CDR2 SVGAGI (reference sequence). V lost 6 bases, J lost 8 bases, and 14 bases lay in between. CDR3 length: 14 amino acids.